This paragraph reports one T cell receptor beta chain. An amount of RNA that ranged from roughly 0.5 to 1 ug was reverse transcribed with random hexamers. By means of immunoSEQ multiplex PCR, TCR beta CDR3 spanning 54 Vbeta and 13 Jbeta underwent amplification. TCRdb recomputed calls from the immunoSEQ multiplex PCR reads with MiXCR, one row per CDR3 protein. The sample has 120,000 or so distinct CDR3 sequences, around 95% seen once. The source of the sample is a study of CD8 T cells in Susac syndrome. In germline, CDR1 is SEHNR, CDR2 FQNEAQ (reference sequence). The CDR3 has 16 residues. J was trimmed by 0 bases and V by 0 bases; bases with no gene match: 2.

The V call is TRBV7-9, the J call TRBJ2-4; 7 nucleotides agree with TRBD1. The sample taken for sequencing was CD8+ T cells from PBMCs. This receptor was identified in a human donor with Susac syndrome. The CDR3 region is CASSLAAGGAKNIQYF. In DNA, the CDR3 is TGTGCCAGCAGCTTAGCGGCAGGGGGAGCCAAAAACATTCAGTACTTC.